Below are 15 T cell receptor beta chains sequenced from a single sample in a study of glioma-infiltrating T cells after dendritic cell vaccination. Only in-frame clones appear in the TCRdb table, and some are missing; sequencing was by immunoSEQ multiplex PCR. Of approximately 100,000 clones in the sample, approximately 80% were seen once. This sample comprised blood, obtained before dendritic cell vaccination. Source of these receptors: a human donor with glioblastoma.

This chain uses TRBV10-1 with TRBJ1-5; 10 bases map to TRBD1. The CDR3 totals 14 residues. From germline, CDR1 is WNHNN and CDR2 SYGVQD (reference sequence). Trimming removed 11 bases from V and 6 bases from J; junction bases left unmatched: 10. The CDR3 reads CAGGDRGPCQPQHF. CDR3 nucleotide sequence: TGCGCCGGGGGAGACAGGGGGCCGTGTCAGCCCCAGCATTTT.

The chain combines TRBV18 with TRBJ1-2; weak D call: TRBD1 (5 bases). Germline CDR1 and CDR2: KGHSH and LQKENI. Trimming left V 3 bases short and J 6 bases short, with 8 bases between. This CDR3 is 12 amino acids long. The CDR3 region is CASSPGRDGYTF. The CDR3 nucleotides are TGTGCCAGCTCACCGGGCAGGGATGGCTACACCTTC.

The chain combines TRBV11-2 with TRBJ2-1; perhaps TRBD2 as D (5 bases). There are 16 residues in the CDR3. V lost 5 bases and J lost 7, with 21 bases in between. CDR1 and CDR2 (germline): SGHAT, FQNNGV. Here the CDR3 DNA reads TGTGCCAGCAGCCACAACCGAGGGAGCGCGCGGAATGAGCAGTTCTTC. This gives the protein CASSHNRGSARNEQFF.

This clone was seen once. This sequence joins TRBV5-1 and TRBJ2-1; TRBD2 aligns across 11 bases. The CDR3 covers 14 residues. The germline gives CDR1 SGHRS, CDR2 YFSETQ. Trimming cost V 2 bases and J 13 bases; bases outside gene matches: 8. The CDR3 nucleotides read TGCGCCAGCAGCTTTAACTTACTAGCGGGGGAACAGTTCTTC. Translated: CASSFNLLAGEQFF.

The rearrangement joins TRBV5-1 to TRBJ1-1, with D unclear. The CDR3 has 15 amino acids. Trimming stripped 0 bases from V and 0 bases from J, with 9 bases between. Germline V gives CDR1 SGHRS, CDR2 YFSETQ. The CDR3 DNA reads TGCGCCAGCAGCTTGGGACTTGTTATGAACACTGAAGCTTTCTTT. It codes for CASSLGLVMNTEAFF. Full variable domain (outside the CDR3, taken from reference TRBV5-1 and TRBJ1-1): KAGVTQTPRYLIKTRGQQVTLSCSPISGHRSVSWYQQTPGQGLQFLFEYFSETQRNKGNFPGRFSGRQFSNSRSEMNVSTLELGDSALYLCASSLGLVMNTEAFFGQGTRLTVV.

The chain employs TRBV27 and TRBJ2-2, with 10 bases aligning to TRBD2. The CDR3 runs to 15 residues. CDR1 is MNHEY, CDR2 SMNVEV, per germline (reference sequence). V lost 7 bases and J lost 7; bases outside the gene matches: 9. The CDR3 DNA sequence: TGTGCCAGCAAGGGGACTAGCGTTGGTGGCGGGGAGCTGTTTTTT. Translated: CASKGTSVGGGELFF.

This clone was seen more than once but under ten times. V gene TRBV6-5 combines with J gene TRBJ2-1, with D perhaps TRBD2 (6 bases). Deletions cut 3 bases from V and 3 bases from J, with 15 bases between. The CDR3 runs to 16 residues. Germline V gene lookup returns CDR1 MNHEY and CDR2 SVGAGI. In DNA, the CDR3 is TGTGCCAGCAGTTATAACCGGAGAGCGGGCTACAATGAGCAGTTCTTC. It encodes CASSYNRRAGYNEQFF.

This rearrangement joins TRBV18 to TRBJ1-3; TRBD1 might be the D (6 bases). From germline, CDR1 is KGHSH and CDR2 LQKENI. CDR3 length: 14 amino acids. The V and J ends lost 4 bases and 8 bases respectively, with 15 bases between them. CDR3 loop: CASSRTGTSDTIYF. Here the CDR3 DNA reads TGTGCCAGCTCACGGACCGGGACATCGGACACCATATATTTT. The complete variable domain, with remaining parts taken from reference TRBV18 and TRBJ1-3, reads NAGVMQNPRHLVRRRGQEARLRCSPMKGHSHVYWYRQLPEEGLKFMVYLQKENIIDESGMPKERFSAEFPKEGPSILRIQQVVRGDSAAYFCASSRTGTSDTIYFGEGSWLTVV.

This sequence joins TRBV7-3 and TRBJ2-5, with D possibly being TRBD2 (6 bases). Trimming cost V 3 bases and J 2 bases, with 10 bases left between them. The CDR3 covers 14 residues. Germline V gene sequence: CDR1 SGHTA, CDR2 FQGTGA. The CDR3 here is CASSLNGGQETQYF. The CDR3 region has the DNA TGTGCCAGCAGCTTGAACGGGGGACAAGAGACCCAGTACTTC.

This clone was seen a single time. The chain links TRBV18 to TRBJ2-5, with D maybe TRBD1 (6 bases). Trimming shortened V by 6 bases and J by 4 bases, and 12 bases separated the two germline ends. This CDR3 region has 13 residues. Per germline, CDR1 KGHSH and CDR2 LQKENI. The CDR3 region has the DNA TGTGCCAGCTCTCCCCGACAGGTAGAGACCCAGTACTTC. It specifies CASSPRQVETQYF. Filled out from reference TRBV18 and TRBJ2-5, the complete variable domain reads NAGVMQNPRHLVRRRGQEARLRCSPMKGHSHVYWYRQLPEEGLKFMVYLQKENIIDESGMPKERFSAEFPKEGPSILRIQQVVRGDSAAYFCASSPRQVETQYFGPGTRLLVL.

V gene TRBV6-5 combines with J gene TRBJ1-1; TRBD1 is a possible D gene (6 bases). The germline V gene encodes CDR1 MNHEY and CDR2 SVGAGI. Trimming removed 2 bases at V and 6 bases at J, with 16 bases between. CDR3 size: 15 residues. The CDR3 here is CASSYRGGATAEAFF. The CDR3 DNA sequence: TGTGCCAGCAGTTACCGGGGGGGCGCGACAGCTGAAGCTTTCTTT.

This clone was seen a single time. V is TRBV5-1 and J is TRBJ2-3; 8 bases line up with TRBD2. The germline V gene encodes CDR1 SGHRS and CDR2 YFSETQ. The CDR3 has 15 amino acids. The junction had 2 bases not matched to a gene; V was cut back by 0 bases and J by 2 bases. This chain's CDR3 is CASSLVLADTDTQYF. The DNA of the CDR3 is TGCGCCAGCAGCTTGGTACTAGCGGACACAGATACGCAGTATTTT.

The table lists this clone with a few counts. This chain uses TRBV7-6 with TRBJ2-1; 8 positions match TRBD2. This CDR3 has 14 amino acids. J gave up 6 bases and V 8 bases, and 9 bases lay outside the gene matches. CDR1 and CDR2 (germline): SGHVS, FNYEAQ. The DNA of the CDR3 is TGTGCCAGCGGAGCGGGAGTCACCTCCAATGAGCAGTTCTTC. It yields the protein CASGAGVTSNEQFF. Filled out from reference TRBV7-6 and TRBJ2-1, the complete variable domain reads GAGVSQSPRYKVTKRGQDVALRCDPISGHVSLYWYRQALGQGPEFLTYFNYEAQQDKSGLPNDRFSAERPEGSISTLTIQRTEQRDSAMYRCASGAGVTSNEQFFGPGTRLTVL.

The chain uses TRBV6-1 and TRBJ2-6, with 7 positions matching TRBD2. The germline V gene encodes CDR1 MNHNS and CDR2 SASEGT. V was pared by 2 bases and J by 0 bases, with 13 bases of the junction left unmatched. The CDR3 is 20 amino acids. The CDR3 protein is CASSESPVAAGSSGANVLTF. The CDR3 coding sequence is TGTGCCAGCAGTGAATCCCCCGTGGCAGCGGGATCCTCTGGGGCCAACGTCCTGACTTTC.

V and J are TRBV6-6 and TRBJ1-1; no clear D gene. CDR3 length: 14 amino acids. Germline V gene lookup returns CDR1 MNHNY and CDR2 SVGAGI (reference sequence). Deletions cut 7 bases from V and 1 base from J, with 13 bases between. CDR3 sequence: CASIPGGWNTEAFF. CDR3 coding DNA: TGTGCCAGCATCCCGGGAGGGTGGAACACTGAAGCTTTCTTT.